This TCR beta chain emerged from a study of shared clonotypes between healthy human individuals. CDR1 is GTSNPN, CDR2 SVGIG, per germline (reference sequence). V lost 2 bases to trimming and J lost 4 bases; unmatched junction nucleotides: 8. The CDR3 totals 15 residues. Only in-frame clones appear in the TCRdb table, and some are missing; sequencing was by immunoSEQ multiplex PCR. The repertoire holds over a million clones, with approximately 98.5% as singletons. The chain has TRBV30 and TRBJ2-7, with TRBD2 matching over 10 bases. This receptor was identified in a man aged 25 to 45 in good health. What was sequenced was naive CD4+ T cells sorted from blood. Subset meaning: CD45RA+ positively selected. The chain's CDR3 is CAWSLGSGRAYEQYF. As DNA, the CDR3 is TGTGCCTGGAGTCTGGGGAGCGGGAGGGCATACGAGCAGTACTTC.